This TCR beta chain came from a study of T cell changes during pregnancy in multiple sclerosis. V gave up 4 bases and J gave up 2 bases; unmatched junction bases: 0. This CDR3 spans 14 amino acids. CDR1 is SNHLY, CDR2 FYNNEI, per germline. Clones were sequenced by immunoSEQ multiplex PCR, and TCRdb holds only the in-frame ones, with some missing. The sample comprises 50,000 to 65,000 clones, around 90% of which are singletons, and about 0.8% rests with the top ten. This clonotype originated in a female donor with multiple sclerosis, enrolled in a pregnancy study. Sequenced material: CD4+ T cells from peripheral blood mononuclear cells, taken in the first trimester of pregnancy. The chain combines TRBV2 with TRBJ1-2, with 11 bases fitting TRBD1. The CDR3 is CASSGDRGNYGYTF. The CDR3 coding sequence is TGTGCCAGCAGTGGGGACAGGGGGAACTATGGCTACACCTTC.